This T cell receptor (beta chain) was retrieved from a study of blood T cells in healthy people across ages. Findings and limits, study-wide: TCR beta diversity tracked closely with naive T cell percentage.

Regarding this clonotype: As yet, its antigen is unknown.

Per sample, at least 6 micrograms of total RNA were extracted. Primers used in a second PCR of roughly 6 to 11 cycles were a sample-barcoded 5' primer and a J-beta primer mix. TCRdb re-analysed the 5' RACE reads in MiXCR, keeping a single row per CDR3 protein. This table holds over 1.5 million distinct CDR3 sequences, roughly 49% found once. The sequence was collected from a woman between 40 and 55 years old in good health. Sequencing input: blood.

In nucleotides, the CDR3 is TGTGCCAGCAGTGAGGTGGGACAGGGCTATCGAGAGCAGTTCTTC. Encoded protein: CASSEVGQGYREQFF. The gene calls are TRBV25-1 and TRBJ2-1, with 9 bases identical to TRBD1. Germline loops: CDR1 MGHDK, CDR2 SYGVNS. V shed 3 bases and J 10 bases; nucleotides not matched to a gene: 10. The CDR3 totals 15 residues.